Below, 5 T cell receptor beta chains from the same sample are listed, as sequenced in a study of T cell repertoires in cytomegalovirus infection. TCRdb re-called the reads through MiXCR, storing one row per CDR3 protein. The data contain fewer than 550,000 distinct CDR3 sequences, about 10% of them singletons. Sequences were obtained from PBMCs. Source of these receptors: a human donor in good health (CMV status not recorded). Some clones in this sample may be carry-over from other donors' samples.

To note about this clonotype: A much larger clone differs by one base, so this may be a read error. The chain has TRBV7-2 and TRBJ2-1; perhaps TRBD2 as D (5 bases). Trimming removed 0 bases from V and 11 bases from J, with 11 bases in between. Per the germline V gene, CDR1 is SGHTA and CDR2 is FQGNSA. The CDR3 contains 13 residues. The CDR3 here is CTSSLAEEFQQFF. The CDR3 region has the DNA TGTACCAGCAGCTTAGCGGAGGAGTTTCAGCAGTTCTTC.

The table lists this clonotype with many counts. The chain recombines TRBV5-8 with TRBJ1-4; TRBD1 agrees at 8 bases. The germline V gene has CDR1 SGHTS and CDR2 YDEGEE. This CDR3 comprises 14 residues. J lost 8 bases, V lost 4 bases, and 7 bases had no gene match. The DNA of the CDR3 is TGTGCCAGCAGCCCCAGGGGGCACGAGGAAAAACTGTTTTTT. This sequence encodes CASSPRGHEEKLFF.

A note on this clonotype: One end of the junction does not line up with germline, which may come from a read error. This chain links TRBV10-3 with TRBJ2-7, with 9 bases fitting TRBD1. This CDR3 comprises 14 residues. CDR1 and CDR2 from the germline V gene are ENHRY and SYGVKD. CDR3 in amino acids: CAISGQGDAYAQYF. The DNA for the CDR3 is TGTGCCATCAGTGGACAGGGGGATGCATACGCGCAGTACTTC.

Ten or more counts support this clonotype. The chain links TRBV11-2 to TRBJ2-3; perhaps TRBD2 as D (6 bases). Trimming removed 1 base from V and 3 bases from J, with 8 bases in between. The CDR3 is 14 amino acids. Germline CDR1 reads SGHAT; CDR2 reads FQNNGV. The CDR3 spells CASSLGRATDTQYF. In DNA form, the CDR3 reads TGTGCCAGCAGCTTAGGGAGGGCGACAGATACGCAGTATTTT.

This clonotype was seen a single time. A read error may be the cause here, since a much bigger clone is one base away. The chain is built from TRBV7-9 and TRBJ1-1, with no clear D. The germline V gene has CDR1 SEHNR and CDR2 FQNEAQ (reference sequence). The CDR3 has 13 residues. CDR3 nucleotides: TGTGCCAGCGGCTTCATAGGGAGGACTGAAGCTTTCTTT. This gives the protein CASGFIGRTEAFF. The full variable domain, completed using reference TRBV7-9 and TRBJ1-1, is DTGVSQNPRHKITKRGQNVTFRCDPISEHNRLYWYRQTLGQGPEFLTYFQNEAQLEKSRLLSDRFSAERPKGSFSTLEIQRTEQGDSAMYLCASGFIGRTEAFFGQGTRLTVV.